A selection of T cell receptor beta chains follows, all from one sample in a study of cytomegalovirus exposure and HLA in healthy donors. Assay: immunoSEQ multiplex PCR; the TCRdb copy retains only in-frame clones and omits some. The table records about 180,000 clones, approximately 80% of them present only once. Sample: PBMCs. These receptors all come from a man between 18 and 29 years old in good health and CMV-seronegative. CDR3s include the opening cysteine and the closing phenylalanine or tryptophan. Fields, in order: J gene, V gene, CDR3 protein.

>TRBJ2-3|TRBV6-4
CASSDSGTSFTDTQYF
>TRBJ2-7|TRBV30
CAWSVDQGFSYEQYF
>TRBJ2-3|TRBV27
CASSLQGILTDTQYF
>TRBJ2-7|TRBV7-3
CASSLVAGGRYEQYF
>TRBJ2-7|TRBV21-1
CASRRDNSYEQYF
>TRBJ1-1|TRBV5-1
CASRLGGTNTEAFF
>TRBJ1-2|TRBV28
CASKERGHYGYTF
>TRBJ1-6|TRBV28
CASSPLGGQGSNSPLHF
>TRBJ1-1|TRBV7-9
CASSLRGPEAFF
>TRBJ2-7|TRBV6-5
CASSSPGGPDYEQYF
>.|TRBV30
CAIGLASSYEQYF
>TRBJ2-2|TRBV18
CASSLLDRGRRELFF
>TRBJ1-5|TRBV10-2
CASRKTGVNQPQHF
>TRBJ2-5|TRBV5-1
CASRPPRGGIQETQYF